The 8 T cell receptor beta chains presented below share a single source sample, sequenced in a study of cytomegalovirus exposure and HLA in healthy donors. Use of 60 Vbeta and 13 Jbeta primers characterized the PCR. Repertoires were generated with immunoSEQ multiplex PCR, while TCRdb's copy carries only in-frame clones and drops some. The data hold approximately 170,000 clones, with around 76% observed a single time. Sequencing was carried out using PBMCs. Every receptor here comes from a woman younger than 45 in good health and CMV-seropositive.

This clone was detected once. The chain links TRBV7-2 to TRBJ2-1; a possible D gene is TRBD2 (6 bases). The V end lost 0 bases, the J end lost 2 bases, and 8 bases lay between the germline ends. The germline V gene has CDR1 SGHTA and CDR2 FQGNSA. The CDR3 runs to 15 residues. Here the CDR3 DNA reads TGTGCCAGCAGCTTAGCGCTAGCGCCCTACAATGAGCAGTTCTTC. The encoded protein is CASSLALAPYNEQFF.

The chain uses TRBV11-2 and TRBJ1-1; D is uncertain. Germline CDR1 and CDR2: SGHAT and FQNNGV. V gave up 1 base and J gave up 5 bases, with 5 bases separating them. This CDR3 contains 12 residues. CDR3 loop: CASSLARTEAFF. The DNA for the CDR3 is TGTGCCAGCAGCTTAGCCAGGACTGAAGCTTTCTTT.

The V call is TRBV28, the J call TRBJ2-1; 9 bases match TRBD1. Germline V gene lookup returns CDR1 MDHEN and CDR2 SYDVKM. The CDR3 covers 16 residues. V lost 2 bases to trimming and J lost 8 bases; unmatched junction nucleotides: 10. The CDR3 sequence: CASSLAGTGFLHEQFF. CDR3 DNA: TGTGCCAGCAGTTTAGCCGGGACAGGGTTTTTGCATGAGCAGTTCTTC.

This clone was detected once. This chain joins TRBV29-1 and TRBJ2-5; 7 bases align to TRBD2. The CDR3 is made up of 13 amino acids. Germline CDR1 and CDR2: SQVTM and ANQGSEA. With 6 bases clipped from V and 1 base from J, the junction kept 5 bases outside the gene matches. DNA for the CDR3: TGCAGCGTGCGGCGGGGGTCCCAAGAGACCCAGTACTTC. Translating gives CSVRRGSQETQYF.

For the CDR3, the DNA is TGTGCCAGCAGCCCGGGGACACCCGGAGGTGAAAAACTGTTTTTT. Translated, it gives CASSPGTPGGEKLFF. The genes are TRBV7-9 and TRBJ1-4; a possible D gene is TRBD1 (6 bases). V was shortened by 5 bases and J by 7 bases, with 17 bases between the two germline ends. The V gene's germline CDR1 is SEHNR and CDR2 FQNEAQ (reference sequence). This CDR3 region has 15 residues.

J is TRBJ2-1 and V is TRBV5-1, with TRBD2 matching 10 bases. The junction had 5 bases not matched to a gene; V was cut back by 0 bases and J by 8 bases. Per the germline V gene, CDR1 is SGHRS and CDR2 is YFSETQ. This CDR3 contains 15 residues. CDR3 region: CASSLELAGRHEQFF. The CDR3 DNA reads TGCGCCAGCAGCTTGGAACTAGCGGGAAGACATGAGCAGTTCTTC.

This chain links TRBV18 with TRBJ2-1, with 11 positions matching TRBD2. The germline gives CDR1 KGHSH, CDR2 LQKENI. This CDR3 region has 17 residues. V lost 3 bases to trimming and J lost 5 bases; unmatched junction nucleotides: 9. CDR3 sequence: CASSPASGLAGNNEQFF. For the CDR3, the DNA is TGTGCCAGCTCACCGGCCTCCGGACTAGCGGGCAACAATGAGCAGTTCTTC.

This chain's CDR3 is CASSLASGTAGELFF. The CDR3 coding sequence is TGTGCCAGCAGCTTAGCTTCCGGGACAGCCGGGGAGCTGTTTTTT. V usage is TRBV7-9 and J usage is TRBJ2-2; 7 positions match TRBD1. Germline values: CDR1 SEHNR, CDR2 FQNEAQ (reference sequence). V lost 0 bases to trimming and J lost 6 bases; unmatched junction nucleotides: 4. The CDR3 runs 15 residues.